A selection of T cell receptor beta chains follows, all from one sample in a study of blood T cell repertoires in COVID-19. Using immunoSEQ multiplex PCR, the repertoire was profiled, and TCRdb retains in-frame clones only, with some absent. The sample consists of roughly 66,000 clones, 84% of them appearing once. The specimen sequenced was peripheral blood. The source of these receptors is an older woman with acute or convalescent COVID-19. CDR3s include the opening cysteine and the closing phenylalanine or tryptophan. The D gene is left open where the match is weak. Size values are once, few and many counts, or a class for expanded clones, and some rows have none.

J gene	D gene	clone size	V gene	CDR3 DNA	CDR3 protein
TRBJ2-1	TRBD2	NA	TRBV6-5	TGTGCCAGCAGTATCGGGGGGGCCTACAATGAGCAGTTCTTC	CASSIGGAYNEQFF
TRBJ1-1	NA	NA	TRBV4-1	TGCGCCAGCAGCCAAGATTCCAGGGGCACTGAAGCTTTCTTT	CASSQDSRGTEAFF
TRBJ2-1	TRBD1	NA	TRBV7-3	TGTGCCAGCAGCTCCCGGACAGGGTACAATGAGCAGTTCTTC	CASSSRTGYNEQFF
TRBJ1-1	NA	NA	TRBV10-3	TGTGCCATCTGGGAGGGGAGCAACACTGAAGCTTTCTTT	CAIWEGSNTEAFF
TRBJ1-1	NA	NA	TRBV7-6	TGTGCCAGCAGAAAGGGGCCTGACACTGAAGCTTTCTTT	CASRKGPDTEAFF
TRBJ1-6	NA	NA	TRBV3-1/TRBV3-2	TGTGCCAGCAGCCAAGATCCGGCAGGGCGAAGGTCACCCCTCCACTTT	CASSQDPAGRRSPLHF
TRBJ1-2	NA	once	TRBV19	TGTGCCAGTAGTACTGACAGGTGGGGCTATGGCTACACCTTC	CASSTDRWGYGYTF
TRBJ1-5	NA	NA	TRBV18	TGTGCCAGCTCACCAGGTCTTCTAGCGGGGACTAGCACAGATACGCAGCATTTT	CASSPGLLAGTSTDTQHF
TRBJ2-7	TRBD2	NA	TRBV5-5	TGTGCCAGCAGCTTGGAGGTAGGGGTAGCGGGGGGTCCATTC	CASSLEVGVAGGPF
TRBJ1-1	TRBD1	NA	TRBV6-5	TGTGCCAGCATTTACGGACAGGGGGCTAATAAAGCTTTCTTT	CASIYGQGANKAFF
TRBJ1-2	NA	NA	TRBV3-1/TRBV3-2	TGTGCCAGCAGCCAAGGAGGCTTGCCGGCCTCCTACACCTTC	CASSQGGLPASYTF
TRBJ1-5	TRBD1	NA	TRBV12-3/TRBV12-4	TGTGCCAGCAGGGGACAGGGGTATCAGCCCCAGCATTTT	CASRGQGYQPQHF
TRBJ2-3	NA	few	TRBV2	TGTGCCAGCAGTGCCTCAGTCAGGACGCAGTATTTT	CASSASVRTQYF
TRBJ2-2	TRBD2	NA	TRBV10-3	TGTGCCATCAGCCCCAACTCAGGACTAGCGGGGAAGACCGGGGAGCTGTTTTTT	CAISPNSGLAGKTGELFF
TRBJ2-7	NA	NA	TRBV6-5	TGTGCCAGCAGCCAGCCGGGACACCTTTCCTACGAGCAGTACTTC	CASSQPGHLSYEQYF
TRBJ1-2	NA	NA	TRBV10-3	TGTGCCATCAGTGCCAGGGACAACCTCTATGGCTACACCTTC	CAISARDNLYGYTF
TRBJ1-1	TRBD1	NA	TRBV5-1	TGCGCCAGCAGCGGAGTCGGGACAGCGAACACTGAAGCTTTCTTT	CASSGVGTANTEAFF